Listed here are 14 T cell receptor beta chains from one sample, sequenced in a study of T cells in Graves' hyperthyroidism and ophthalmopathy. TCR beta CDR3 region amplification was performed from RNA transcripts. A set of HTBI primers served as the primers for a first-round RT-PCR of the TCR CDR3. TCRdb analysed the multiplex PCR reads with MiXCR anew, one entry per CDR3 protein. This table has roughly 500,000 distinct CDR3 sequences, 35% to 50% appearing once. Sequencing was performed on peripheral blood or thyroid tissue (not recorded which). All receptors derive from an adult woman with Graves' disease, either hyperthyroidism or ophthalmopathy (not recorded which).

J is TRBJ1-6 and V is TRBV25-1; TRBD1 matches 7 bases. Germline V gene data show CDR1 as MGHDK and CDR2 as SYGVNS. The length of the CDR3 is 15 residues. With 5 bases clipped from V and 8 bases from J, the junction kept 9 bases outside the gene matches. The CDR3 DNA reads as TGTGCCAGCAGTAAATTGACAGGGTCTCATTCACCCCTCCACTTT. This translates into CASSKLTGSHSPLHF.

The V call is TRBV5-1, the J call TRBJ2-2; TRBD2 matches 8 bases. Looked up from germline, CDR1 is SGHRS and CDR2 is YFSETQ. This CDR3 contains 15 residues. With 1 base clipped from V and 8 bases from J, the junction kept 7 bases outside the gene matches. The CDR3 nucleotides read TGCGCCAGCAGCTTGTCGGGACTAGGGGCGGGGGAGCTGTTTTTT. This gives the protein CASSLSGLGAGELFF.

The chain carries TRBV5-1 and TRBJ1-1, with unresolved D. V was pared by 4 bases and J by 9 bases, with 19 bases between. CDR1 SGHRS and CDR2 YFSETQ come from the germline V gene. The CDR3 extends over 14 amino acids. The DNA of the CDR3 is TGCGCCAGCAGCCCGGGAGCACTGAGCATTAAAGCTTTCTTT. It encodes CASSPGALSIKAFF.

This clonotype was seen many times. The chain uses TRBV2 and TRBJ2-7; no firm D call. The V and J ends lost 3 bases and 8 bases respectively, with 8 bases between them. The CDR3 sequence is 11 residues long. Per germline, CDR1 SNHLY and CDR2 FYNNEI. CDR3 region: CASSEGQKQYF. CDR3 coding DNA: TGTGCCAGCAGTGAGGGCCAAAAGCAGTACTTC.

This clonotype was detected a few times. The rearrangement links TRBV6-4 to TRBJ2-7; 8 nucleotides align to TRBD2. This CDR3 has 15 residues. Germline V CDR1 and CDR2: MRHNA, SNTAGT. Germline trimming cut 5 bases from V and 5 bases from J; bases unmatched to any gene: 11. CDR3 bases: TGTGCCAGCAGTTATGGTAGCGGGAAGGTCCACGAGCAGTACTTC. This encodes CASSYGSGKVHEQYF.

The chain joins TRBV19 to TRBJ1-5, with unresolved D. With 4 bases removed from V and 6 bases from J, the gap between germline ends came to 7 bases. This CDR3 region has 12 residues. The V gene's germline CDR1 is LNHDA and CDR2 SQIVND (reference sequence). The CDR3 region is CASSRAAQPQHF. As DNA, the CDR3 is TGTGCCAGTAGTAGGGCGGCTCAGCCCCAGCATTTT.

The J gene is TRBJ2-7, the V gene TRBV7-9, with unresolved D. There are 12 residues in the CDR3. Trimming took 4 bases from V and 8 from J, leaving 12 bases between them. Germline values: CDR1 SEHNR, CDR2 FQNEAQ (reference sequence). CDR3 sequence reads: CASSSSTSQQYF. The CDR3 DNA reads as TGTGCCAGCAGCTCCAGCACGTCCCAGCAGTACTTC. Together with reference TRBV7-9 and TRBJ2-7, the CDR3 gives the full variable domain: DTGVSQNPRHKITKRGQNVTFRCDPISEHNRLYWYRQTLGQGPEFLTYFQNEAQLEKSRLLSDRFSAERPKGSFSTLEIQRTEQGDSAMYLCASSSSTSQQYFGPGTRLTVT.

This clonotype came up many times. CDR3 sequence reads: CASSPIARRGTGELFF. CDR3 coding DNA: TGTGCCAGCAGCCCCATTGCTCGCCGGGGCACCGGGGAGCTGTTTTTT. The chain links TRBV7-2 to TRBJ2-2; D possibly corresponds to TRBD2 (5 bases). V was pared by 5 bases and J by 4 bases, with 17 bases between. This CDR3 region has 16 residues. Per the germline V gene, CDR1 is SGHTA and CDR2 is FQGNSA. Together with reference TRBV7-2 and TRBJ2-2, the CDR3 gives the full variable domain: GAGVSQSPSNKVTEKGKDVELRCDPISGHTALYWYRQSLGQGLEFLIYFQGNSAPDKSGLPSDRFSAERTGGSVSTLTIQRTQQEDSAVYLCASSPIARRGTGELFFGEGSRLTVL.

The gene calls are TRBV27 and TRBJ1-5; 10 bases align to TRBD1. The CDR3 has 19 amino acids. Germline values: CDR1 MNHEY, CDR2 SMNVEV (reference sequence). V shed 3 bases, J shed 6 bases, and the junction held 17 bases outside the gene matches. The CDR3 DNA follows: TGTGCCAGCAGTTTCGACCCGGGACAGGGGATCGGGGACGGTCAGCCCCAGCATTTT. Encoded protein: CASSFDPGQGIGDGQPQHF.

The genes are TRBV7-2 and TRBJ1-4; D unclear. Trimming shortened V by 4 bases and J by 8 bases, and 17 bases separated the two germline ends. This CDR3 has 15 residues. CDR1 SGHTA and CDR2 FQGNSA come from the germline V gene. DNA for the CDR3: TGTGCCAGCAGCTCACTAGCGGTAGTTTTGGAAAAACTGTTTTTT. Translated, it gives CASSSLAVVLEKLFF.

The chain couples TRBV7-8 to TRBJ1-5; D is unclear. Looked up from germline, CDR1 is SGHVS and CDR2 is FQNEAQ. This CDR3 is built from 15 residues. V was clipped by 2 bases and J by 0 bases, with 8 bases between them. Written as DNA, the CDR3 is TGTGCCAGCAGCTTAAGCGATGGTAGCAATCAGCCCCAGCATTTT. Amino acids: CASSLSDGSNQPQHF. Drawing the rest from reference TRBV7-8 and TRBJ1-5, the complete variable domain is GAGVSQSPRYKVAKRGQDVALRCDPISGHVSLFWYQQALGQGPEFLTYFQNEAQLDKSGLPSDRFFAERPEGSVSTLKIQRTQQEDSAVYLCASSLSDGSNQPQHFGDGTRLSIL.

This clonotype has at least ten counts. The rearrangement links TRBV19 to TRBJ1-5, with 7 nucleotides matching TRBD1. Germline V gene lookup returns CDR1 LNHDA and CDR2 SQIVND (reference sequence). The CDR3 is 15 amino acids. V was clipped by 6 bases and J by 2 bases; unmatched bases: 7. The CDR3 DNA reads as TGTGCCAGTAGCACAATCGGACAGGGCAATCAGCCCCAGCATTTT. Translation gives CASSTIGQGNQPQHF.

This clonotype was seen repeatedly, ten times or more. V gene TRBV13 combines with J gene TRBJ2-7; weak D call: TRBD2 (6 bases). Trimming shortened V by 5 bases and J by 6 bases, and 17 bases separated the two germline ends. This CDR3 comprises 14 residues. The V gene's germline CDR1 is PRHDT and CDR2 FYEKMQ (reference sequence). CDR3 region: CASSPTRREVEQYF. CDR3 sequence (DNA): TGTGCCAGCAGCCCGACCCGGAGGGAAGTCGAGCAGTACTTC. Full variable domain (rest looked up from reference TRBV13 and TRBJ2-7): AAGVIQSPRHLIKEKRETATLKCYPIPRHDTVYWYQQGPGQDPQFLISFYEKMQSDKGSIPDRFSAQQFSDYHSELNMSSLELGDSALYFCASSPTRREVEQYFGPGTRLTVT.

A few counts support this clonotype. The rearrangement links TRBV7-9 to TRBJ2-2; D is unclear. This CDR3 has 12 residues. CDR1 SEHNR and CDR2 FQNEAQ come from the germline V gene (reference sequence). Trimming left V 1 base short and J 7 bases short, with 4 bases between. The CDR3 here is CASSLVLGELFF. The CDR3 DNA reads as TGTGCCAGCAGCTTAGTGCTCGGGGAGCTGTTTTTT.